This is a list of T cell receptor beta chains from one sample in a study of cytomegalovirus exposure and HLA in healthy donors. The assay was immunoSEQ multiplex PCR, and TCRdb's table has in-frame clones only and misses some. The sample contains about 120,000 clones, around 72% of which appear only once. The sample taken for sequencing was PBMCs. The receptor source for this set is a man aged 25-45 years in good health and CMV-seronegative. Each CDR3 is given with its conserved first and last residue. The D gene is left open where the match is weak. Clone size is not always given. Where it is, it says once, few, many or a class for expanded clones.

TGTGCCAGCAGCCCATCGGGGGGGGGCTATAATTCACCCCTCCACTTT CASSPSGGGYNSPLHF TRBJ1-6 - - TRBV7-9
TGTGCCAGCAGCACCGCGACAGGGAACGATGGCTACACCTTC CASSTATGNDGYTF TRBJ1-2 - TRBD1 TRBV7-9
TGTGCCAGCTTCAGGGGGCTTGCCTACGAGCAGTACTTC CASFRGLAYEQYF TRBJ2-7 - TRBD1 TRBV28
TGTGCCAGCAGTGCGGGGGGCTACGAGCAGTACTTC CASSAGGYEQYF TRBJ2-7 - TRBD2 TRBV25-1
TGTGCCAGCAGGGTCTTATCCTACGAGCAGTACTTC CASRVLSYEQYF TRBJ2-7 - - TRBV6-1
TGCAGCGTTGAGGCCTTTTCCAAGGGGGAGCAGTACTTC CSVEAFSKGEQYF TRBJ2-7 - - TRBV29-1
TGTGCCATCAGTGCAGGGTTTTCGGATGGCTACACCTTC CAISAGFSDGYTF TRBJ1-2 few - TRBV6-1
TGCGCCAGCAGCCGCGGCGTAGGGAGTCTGGGCACTGAAGCTTTCTTT CASSRGVGSLGTEAFF TRBJ1-1 - - TRBV4-1
TGTGCCAGCAGTGATTACAGGGCTACTAGGAACACCGGGGAGCTGTTTTTT CASSDYRATRNTGELFF TRBJ2-2 - - TRBV2
TGCGCCAGCAGCGGAACGGACAACTACAATGAGCAGTTCTTC CASSGTDNYNEQFF TRBJ2-1 - - TRBV5-1
TGTGCCAGCAGCTTCACTAGCGGGGGGGTACATACGCAGTATTTT CASSFTSGGVHTQYF TRBJ2-3 once TRBD2 TRBV7-3
TGTGCCAGTCGACAGGGGCCTTCTCAGCCCCAGCATTTT CASRQGPSQPQHF TRBJ1-5 - TRBD1 TRBV28
TGTGCCAGCAGCTCTGGGGGGGTTGCATCCTACGAGCAGTACTTC CASSSGGVASYEQYF TRBJ2-7 - TRBD2 TRBV5-4
TGTGCCAGCAGCGTAGGCGGGACTAGCGGGGGGAGGACAGATACGCAGTATTTT CASSVGGTSGGRTDTQYF TRBJ2-3 - TRBD2 TRBV9
TGTGCCAGCAGTGTGGAGCGGGGGGGCAGAAATACGCAGTATTTT CASSVERGGRNTQYF TRBJ2-3 - TRBD2 TRBV2
TGCGCCAGCAGTGAGGTGGGGGGTGGGCAGCCCCAGCATTTT CASSEVGGGQPQHF TRBJ1-5 - - TRBV10-2
TGTGCCAGCAGCTTAAGTTCTAGAACCTATGGCTACACCTTC CASSLSSRTYGYTF TRBJ1-2 - - TRBV11-3
TGTGCCAGCAGCCTATATTCCGGGACAGTCCCCCAGGGTGGCTACACCTTC CASSLYSGTVPQGGYTF TRBJ1-2 - TRBD1 TRBV5-6
TGTGCCTGGAACACCCTGGCGGAGGCCCAGTACTTC CAWNTLAEAQYF TRBJ2-5 - - TRBV30
TGTGCCAGCAGCCCGGGACAGAAGAACACCGGGGAGCTGTTTTTT CASSPGQKNTGELFF TRBJ2-2 once TRBD1 TRBV5-6
TGTGCCAGCAGTCTTAGCTACGAGCAGTACTTC CASSLSYEQYF TRBJ2-7 - - TRBV2
TGTGCCAGCAGTGAGCGGTATGATAGCAATCAGCCCCAGCATTTT CASSERYDSNQPQHF TRBJ1-5 - - TRBV6-1
TGTTCCAGCAGCCCTTCTGGACGGACAGGGAATGTTGGCTACACCTTC CSSSPSGRTGNVGYTF TRBJ1-2 few TRBD1 TRBV7-9
TGCAGCGTTGATGTCCCGGGACAGGGGTACCCTGAAGCTTTCTTT CSVDVPGQGYPEAFF TRBJ1-1 - TRBD1 TRBV29-1
TGTGCCAGCAGTTACTCCAGGGGGAGCAATCAGCCCCAGCATTTT CASSYSRGSNQPQHF TRBJ1-5 - TRBD1 TRBV6-5
TGTGCCAGCTCAGTAGGGCAGGGGGCGCGGTACGAGCAGTACTTC CASSVGQGARYEQYF TRBJ2-7 - TRBD1 TRBV18
TGTGCCAGCAGTGAACTAAGCAGGGCCCGTTCACCCCTCCACTTT CASSELSRARSPLHF TRBJ1-6 - - TRBV6-1
TGTGCCAGCTCCCCCCGCCAGGGGGCCTTCGACGAGCAGTACTTC CASSPRQGAFDEQYF TRBJ2-7 few TRBD1 TRBV18
TGCGCCAGCAGCCAAGGTCGGGGGGGACAAGAGACCCAGTACTTC CASSQGRGGQETQYF TRBJ2-5 - TRBD2 TRBV4-3
TGTGCCAGCAGCTTAGCGTATATAGGGGGGGGGACCAGTCGCACAGATACGCAGTATTTT CASSLAYIGGGTSRTDTQYF TRBJ2-3 few - TRBV7-8
TGTGCCAGCAGCCAGTCTGGAGCGGGGGGGCCGAGAGATACGCAGTATTTT CASSQSGAGGPRDTQYF TRBJ2-3 - TRBD2 TRBV7-2
TGTGCCAGCAGTGACCGCGATCAGCCCCAGCATTTT CASSDRDQPQHF TRBJ1-5 few - TRBV25-1
TGTGCCAGCAGACCGAGGGGGCTCGGGCCCCAGCATTTT CASRPRGLGPQHF TRBJ1-5 - TRBD1 TRBV6-5
TGTGCCTGGAGTGTTAGCCAGGGGGGTGGCTACACCTTC CAWSVSQGGGYTF TRBJ1-2 - TRBD1 TRBV30
TGTGCCAGCAGCTTGGGTCAGGGTAGCTCCTACGAGCAGTACTTC CASSLGQGSSYEQYF TRBJ2-7 - - TRBV5-4
TGCGCCAGCAGCTTGGCGGTCCGGGGGGCGGACACTGAAGCTTTCTTT CASSLAVRGADTEAFF TRBJ1-1 - - TRBV5-1
TGTGCCAGCAGTGATGCAGGGGGGATAGATACGCAGTATTTT CASSDAGGIDTQYF TRBJ2-3 - - TRBV6-1
TGTGCCAGCAGCTTGGGTGGACAGGCTAACACTGAAGCTTTCTTT CASSLGGQANTEAFF TRBJ1-1 few TRBD1 TRBV5-4
TGCGCCAGCAGCTTGGCCGAAGGCGGTTTTAAATCCTACGAGCAGTACTTC CASSLAEGGFKSYEQYF TRBJ2-7 - - TRBV5-1
TGCGCCAGCAGAGGGGGACAGGGTTTCGGGGAGCAGTACTTC CASRGGQGFGEQYF TRBJ2-7 - TRBD1 TRBV5-1
TGCGCCAGCAGCGCGGGACAGACTAACACTGAAGCTTTCTTT CASSAGQTNTEAFF TRBJ1-1 few TRBD1 TRBV5-1
TGCGCCAGCAGCTTGGCACAGGGGGCTGGCTACGAGCAGTACTTC CASSLAQGAGYEQYF TRBJ2-7 - TRBD1 TRBV5-1